This entry lists 5 T cell receptor beta chains sequenced from one sample in a study of T-cell memory formation after mild COVID-19. TCRdb fed the 5' RACE reads into MiXCR, producing one record per CDR3 protein. The sample comprises a few hundred thousand distinct CDR3 sequences, around 15% of which are singletons, and 22% rests with the top ten. The specimen sequenced was PBMCs or a T cell subset sorted from them (not recorded which). All receptors come from a man between 18 and 35 years old who had mild COVID-19 (a few samples of this study predate the infection). Cell type and time point are not known.

This clonotype was counted between two and nine times. The chain couples TRBV4-1 to TRBJ2-5, with D tentatively TRBD2 (6 bases). Germline-derived CDR1 and CDR2 are MGHRA and YSYEKL. Trimming took 4 bases from V and 5 from J, leaving 14 bases between them. This CDR3 has 14 amino acids. The CDR3 nucleotides read TGCGCCAGCAGCCGTGGGAGACTAGAGGAGACCCAGTACTTC. As protein: CASSRGRLEETQYF.

This clonotype came up a few times. CDR3 sequence: CASSQDLNLGQETQYF. The CDR3 nucleotides are TGCGCCAGCAGCCAAGATTTAAATTTAGGACAAGAGACCCAGTACTTC. The chain couples TRBV4-1 to TRBJ2-5; D is unclear. CDR3 length: 16 amino acids. Per the germline V gene, CDR1 is MGHRA and CDR2 is YSYEKL. V shed 0 bases and J shed 2 bases, with 13 bases lying between them.

A few counts support this clonotype. The genes are TRBV3-1 and TRBJ1-1; 7 bases match TRBD1. The CDR3 sequence is 14 residues long. The germline CDR1 and CDR2 sequences are LGHDT and YNNKEL (reference sequence). V gave up 4 bases and J gave up 8 bases; unmatched junction bases: 10. The CDR3 protein is CASSPFLVGGEAFF. CDR3 in DNA: TGTGCCAGCAGCCCGTTCCTGGTAGGGGGCGAAGCTTTCTTT.

The rearrangement links TRBV2 to TRBJ2-3; no reliable D call. Trimming pared 2 bases from V and 2 bases from J, leaving 5 bases between. The CDR3 sequence is 13 residues long. Per germline, CDR1 SNHLY and CDR2 FYNNEI. CDR3 protein: CASSERHTDTQYF. The CDR3 DNA sequence: TGTGCCAGCAGTGAAAGGCACACAGATACGCAGTATTTT.

This clonotype was counted only a few times. The chain is built from TRBV7-8 and TRBJ1-1; no definite D call. Trimming stripped 5 bases from V and 5 bases from J, with 12 bases between. Per the germline V gene, CDR1 is SGHVS and CDR2 is FQNEAQ. The CDR3 runs 13 residues. The CDR3 region has the DNA TGTGCCAGCAGCAACCCGGGTGGGACTGAAGCTTTCTTT. The encoded protein is CASSNPGGTEAFF.